The 21 T cell receptor beta chains listed next were all sequenced from one sample in a study of T cell responses to AZD1222 COVID-19 vaccine. This table comes from immunoSEQ multiplex PCR, and its TCRdb copy is limited to in-frame clones, with some not included. The table has more than 150,000 clones, approximately 90% seen once. The material was peripheral blood, obtained 28 days after the second AZD1222 dose. The receptors were sampled from an adult who received the AZD1222 COVID-19 vaccine.

On this clone: At the DNA level, this CDR3 is encoded by other sequences in the same sample as well. CDR3 amino acids: CASSLGGGSYEQYF. The CDR3 DNA reads TGCGCCAGCAGCTTGGGAGGCGGGAGCTACGAGCAGTACTTC. The rearrangement links TRBV5-1 to TRBJ2-7; 7 bases are shared with TRBD2. This CDR3 region has 14 residues. V shed 0 bases, J shed 3 bases, and the junction held 3 bases outside the gene matches. CDR1 is SGHRS and CDR2 is YFSETQ in the germline V gene.

The V and J genes are TRBV11-3 and TRBJ2-7; D is ambiguous. This CDR3 region has 13 residues. V dropped 2 bases and J dropped 5 bases, with 10 bases sitting between them. Germline lookup yields CDR1 SGHNT and CDR2 YENEEA. CDR3 sequence: CASSLITEHEQYF. Here the CDR3 DNA reads TGTGCCAGCAGCTTAATAACAGAGCACGAGCAGTACTTC.

This clone came up once. This chain uses TRBV5-4 with TRBJ2-3; D is ambiguous. Trimming took off 2 bases at V and 4 bases at J, with 17 bases between the two ends. The CDR3 runs 16 residues. Germline CDR1 is SGHNT and CDR2 is YYREEE (reference sequence). CDR3 in amino acids: CASSFAWVKGADTQYF. CDR3 DNA: TGTGCCAGCAGCTTCGCGTGGGTCAAGGGCGCAGATACGCAGTATTTT.

The genes are TRBV30 and TRBJ1-1; perhaps TRBD1 as D (5 bases). With 1 base removed from V and 1 base from J, the gap between germline ends came to 7 bases. This CDR3 region has 13 residues. Per the germline V gene, CDR1 is GTSNPN and CDR2 is SVGIG (reference sequence). This chain's CDR3 is CAWSATANTEAFF. In nucleotides, the CDR3 is TGTGCCTGGAGTGCGACAGCGAACACTGAAGCTTTCTTT.

As concerns this clone: The identical CDR3 is also encoded by other nucleotide sequences in the sample. The chain combines TRBV9 with TRBJ2-5, with D perhaps being TRBD1 or TRBD2 (6 bases each). Trimming removed 0 bases from V and 5 bases from J, with 11 bases in between. The CDR3 length is 14 residues. Per germline, CDR1 SGDLS and CDR2 YYNGEE. The CDR3 region is CASSVGGGQETQYF. DNA for the CDR3: TGTGCCAGCAGCGTAGGAGGGGGGCAGGAGACCCAGTACTTC. The full variable domain, with the rest looked up from reference TRBV9 and TRBJ2-5, is DSGVTQTPKHLITATGQRVTLRCSPRSGDLSVYWYQQSLDQGLQFLIQYYNGEERAKGNILERFSAQQFPDLHSELNLSSLELGDSALYFCASSVGGGQETQYFGPGTRLLVL.

This clone was seen a single time. J is TRBJ2-7 and V is TRBV24-1; possible D gene TRBD2, 7 bases. Germline-derived CDR1 and CDR2 are KGHDR and SFDVKD. The V gene lost 5 bases and the J gene lost 0 bases, with 13 bases spanning the gap. The CDR3 runs 15 residues. The CDR3 sequence is CATSARGAASYEQYF. The CDR3 DNA sequence: TGTGCCACCAGTGCCCGGGGGGCGGCCTCCTACGAGCAGTACTTC.

The chain uses TRBV5-6 and TRBJ1-1; D is ambiguous. Trimming pared 6 bases from V and 0 bases from J, leaving 24 bases between. CDR3 length: 18 amino acids. Looked up from germline, CDR1 is SGHDT and CDR2 is YYEEEE. The CDR3 region has the DNA TGTGCCAGCAAACGGAACCCCGGCGGGTATCGGGTGAACACTGAAGCTTTCTTT. Amino acids: CASKRNPGGYRVNTEAFF. Full variable domain (remainder filled in from reference TRBV5-6 and TRBJ1-1): DAGVTQSPTHLIKTRGQQVTLRCSPKSGHDTVSWYQQALGQGPQFIFQYYEEEERQRGNFPDRFSGHQFPNYSSELNVNALLLGDSALYLCASKRNPGGYRVNTEAFFGQGTRLTVV.

This clone was detected only once. The rearrangement joins TRBV18 to TRBJ2-1; TRBD2 matches 7 bases. This CDR3 spans 22 amino acids. V shed 1 base and J 8 bases; nucleotides not matched to a gene: 29. Germline V gene data show CDR1 as KGHSH and CDR2 as LQKENI. In nucleotides, the CDR3 is TGTGCCAGCTCACCACGAACCTCCCCCGGACTGGGTCGCGGGAGAGCGGTCGATGAGCAGTTCTTC. This translates into CASSPRTSPGLGRGRAVDEQFF.

This chain uses TRBV27 with TRBJ1-1; TRBD1 might be the D (6 bases). The CDR3 contains 15 residues. Germline V CDR1 and CDR2: MNHEY, SMNVEV (reference sequence). The ends were cut back, 5 bases at V and 1 base at J, with 14 bases in the middle. CDR3 DNA: TGTGCCAGCAGTAGGGGGGCCCCACAGAACACTGAAGCTTTCTTT. It codes for CASSRGAPQNTEAFF.

The J gene is TRBJ1-2, the V gene TRBV4-2, with D perhaps matching TRBD1 (5 bases). V was cut by 0 bases and J by 5 bases, with 22 bases left in between. This CDR3 is built from 18 residues. Per germline, CDR1 LGHNA and CDR2 YNFKEQ. CDR3 in amino acids: CASSQDGERDRLGYGYTF. The CDR3 DNA reads as TGTGCCAGCAGCCAAGATGGGGAGCGGGACCGCCTCGGGTATGGCTACACCTTC.

This clone was detected once. The chain has TRBV15 and TRBJ2-7; tentative D call: TRBD1 (5 bases). Deletions cut 4 bases from V and 6 bases from J, with 10 bases between. This CDR3 is built from 12 residues. Germline V gene data show CDR1 as LNHNV and CDR2 as YYDKDF (reference sequence). CDR3 bases: TGTGCCACCAGCATTCAGGGATTCGAGCAGTACTTC. Encoded protein: CATSIQGFEQYF.

This clone appeared a few times. The rearrangement links TRBV28 to TRBJ1-2; no reliable D call. From germline, CDR1 is MDHEN and CDR2 SYDVKM. V gave up 2 bases and J gave up 4 bases, with 11 bases separating them. The CDR3 extends over 14 amino acids. The CDR3 spells CASSLTLPPYGYTF. CDR3 DNA sequence: TGTGCCAGCAGTTTAACCCTACCCCCCTATGGCTACACCTTC.

This sequence joins TRBV4-1 and TRBJ2-1; D is ambiguous. Trimming took off 4 bases at V and 7 bases at J, with 20 bases between the two ends. CDR1 is MGHRA and CDR2 is YSYEKL in the germline V gene. The CDR3 totals 16 residues. The CDR3 nucleotides read TGCGCCAGCAGCCCCCAAGAGGAGACTCCGCGGAATGAGCAGTTCTTC. As protein: CASSPQEETPRNEQFF.

In its sample, this clone was seen once. The chain carries TRBV20-1 and TRBJ2-3, with D maybe TRBD2 (6 bases). The CDR3 is 15 residues long. The germline V and J ends were trimmed by 3 bases and 1 base, with 14 bases remaining between them. Looked up from germline, CDR1 is DFQATT and CDR2 is SNEGSKA (reference sequence). CDR3 nucleotides: TGCAGTGCTAGTGTCGGGAGTGGGGGCACAGATACGCAGTATTTT. Its protein product is CSASVGSGGTDTQYF.

The rearrangement links TRBV6-4 to TRBJ2-7, with D maybe TRBD2 (7 bases). This CDR3 spans 14 amino acids. V was trimmed by 2 bases and J by 6 bases, leaving 14 bases between them. Germline V gene lookup returns CDR1 MRHNA and CDR2 SNTAGT. The CDR3: CASSDGEGTSEQYF. In nucleotides, the CDR3 is TGTGCCAGCAGTGACGGGGAGGGGACAAGCGAGCAGTACTTC.

This chain uses TRBV7-3 with TRBJ2-3, with 10 bases that match TRBD2. CDR1 is SGHTA and CDR2 is FQGTGA in the germline V gene. V was clipped by 5 bases and J by 3 bases; unmatched bases: 5. CDR3 length: 15 residues. CDR3 residues: CASSASGSRTDTQYF. DNA for the CDR3: TGTGCCAGCAGCGCTAGCGGGAGTAGGACAGATACGCAGTATTTT.

The CDR3 protein is CASSPAVLYGYTF. The CDR3 nucleotides read TGTGCCAGCTCACCGGCAGTACTTTATGGCTACACCTTC. This chain joins TRBV18 and TRBJ1-2; D call uncertain. The CDR3 consists of 13 residues. CDR1 and CDR2 (germline): KGHSH, LQKENI. Deletions cut 3 bases from V and 5 bases from J, with 10 bases between.

The chain recombines TRBV5-1 with TRBJ2-3; 10 bases map to TRBD2. Germline trimming cut 2 bases from V and 2 bases from J; bases unmatched to any gene: 5. This CDR3 has 16 amino acids. Germline V gene data show CDR1 as SGHRS and CDR2 as YFSETQ. The CDR3 is CASSFDSGRSTDTQYF. The CDR3 DNA reads as TGCGCCAGCAGCTTTGATAGCGGGAGGTCCACAGATACGCAGTATTTT. The variable domain in full, with the rest retrieved from reference TRBV5-1 and TRBJ2-3, is KAGVTQTPRYLIKTRGQQVTLSCSPISGHRSVSWYQQTPGQGLQFLFEYFSETQRNKGNFPGRFSGRQFSNSRSEMNVSTLELGDSALYLCASSFDSGRSTDTQYFGPGTRLTVL.

V and J are TRBV28 and TRBJ1-6, with D perhaps matching TRBD1 (5 bases). Trimming removed 2 bases from V and 7 bases from J, with 9 bases in between. Per germline, CDR1 MDHEN and CDR2 SYDVKM. This CDR3 has 14 residues. The CDR3 nucleotides are TGTGCCAGCAGTTTAAGGGGCCGAAATTCACCCCTCCACTTT. It yields the protein CASSLRGRNSPLHF.

The CDR3 region has the DNA TGTGCCAGCAGGAAGGACCCTCAGACCTCCCAGTACTTC. Encoded protein: CASRKDPQTSQYF. The chain has TRBV7-3 and TRBJ2-7; D not certain. Trimming removed 6 bases at V and 10 bases at J, with 19 bases between. Per germline, CDR1 SGHTA and CDR2 FQGTGA. This CDR3 has 13 amino acids.

The chain recombines TRBV5-5 with TRBJ2-1; TRBD2 agrees at 13 bases. V lost 4 bases to trimming and J lost 14 bases; unmatched junction nucleotides: 6. Germline CDR1 and CDR2: SGHKS and YYEKEE (reference sequence). The CDR3 runs to 13 residues. The CDR3 protein is CASSTGLAGRKFF. CDR3 nucleotides: TGTGCCAGCAGCACGGGACTAGCGGGAAGGAAGTTCTTC.